This T cell receptor (beta chain) stems from a study of response to subunit inactivated influenza vaccine. TCRdb re-called the RT-PCR reads with MiXCR, one entry per CDR3 protein. The table lists just under 250,000 distinct CDR3 sequences, 12% of them singletons. In this sample, this clonotype turned up many times. Its antigen is unknown. General study findings and limits: Each seasonal influenza vaccination recruits few new T cells, the authors suggested.

Germline loops: CDR1 SGHAT, CDR2 FQNNGV. V lost 4 bases and J 3 bases, leaving 12 bases between the germline ends. The CDR3 is made up of 14 amino acids. This TCR derives from a man aged 50 to 60 who received an inactivated influenza vaccine. This specimen consisted of non-naive T cells sorted from PBMCs, obtained roughly 15 days before vaccination. This rearrangement joins TRBV11-2 to TRBJ2-5, with a possible D match to TRBD2 (5 bases). The CDR3 loop reads CASSSGLAKETQYF. In DNA, the CDR3 is TGTGCCAGCAGCTCTGGACTTGCGAAAGAGACCCAGTACTTC.